This TCR beta chain is from a study of T cells in Graves' hyperthyroidism and ophthalmopathy. Study-level information: Upon initial diagnosis and before any treatment, peripheral blood was collected.

Regions amplified from RNA transcripts were the TCR beta CDR3 regions. The HTBI primer set was used in a first-round RT-PCR of the TCR CDR3. One entry per CDR3 protein, called by TCRdb with MiXCR from the multiplex PCR reads. The table lists approximately 300,000 distinct CDR3 sequences, approximately 18% of them singletons, with roughly 39% in the top ten. Details on this clonotype: Its target is unknown.

The CDR3 sequence is 14 residues long. Germline CDR1 ENHRY, CDR2 SYGVKD. The V and J ends lost 10 bases and 4 bases, in that order; junction bases with no gene match: 10. Notes on the study in general: With a median lead of approximately 6.4 months before onset, the model predicted ophthalmopathy. Blood shared most expanded thyroid clonotypes above 0.001.

Sequencing was done on a sample of blood. This clonotype originated in a man aged 50 to 59 with Graves' ophthalmopathy. The V gene is TRBV10-3, the J gene TRBJ1-2, with TRBD1 matching 9 bases. The CDR3 nucleotides read TGTGCCACCGCCCCGGGACAGGGCCTCTATGGCTACACCTTC. Translating gives CATAPGQGLYGYTF.